The source of this T cell receptor (beta chain) is a study of T cells in Graves' hyperthyroidism and ophthalmopathy. This clonotype was seen at least ten times. The CDR3 extends over 14 amino acids. Deletions cut 1 base from V and 0 bases from J, with 5 bases between. Germline V gene data show CDR1 as SGHTA and CDR2 as FQGNSA. Graves' hyperthyroidism showing no ophthalmopathy progression within 18 months was considered stable. Patients aged 18 to 65 had newly diagnosed hyperthyroidism of under 2 months' duration. Patients with uncontrolled infections, other autoimmune diseases, pregnancy or lactation were excluded. Amplification yielded TCR beta CDR3 regions, with RNA transcripts as the source. The TCR CDR3 was amplified in a first-round RT-PCR using the HTBI primer set. Each CDR3 protein gets one entry after TCRdb re-called the multiplex PCR reads with MiXCR. The table shows hundreds of thousands of distinct CDR3 sequences, with approximately 20% occurring only once.

The J gene is TRBJ2-3, the V gene TRBV7-2; D gene ambiguous. The clonotype comes from a man aged 35-49 years with Graves' hyperthyroidism. The sequenced sample consisted of blood. The CDR3 DNA reads TGTGCCAGCAGCTTAGATTATAGCACAGATACGCAGTATTTT. It codes for CASSLDYSTDTQYF.